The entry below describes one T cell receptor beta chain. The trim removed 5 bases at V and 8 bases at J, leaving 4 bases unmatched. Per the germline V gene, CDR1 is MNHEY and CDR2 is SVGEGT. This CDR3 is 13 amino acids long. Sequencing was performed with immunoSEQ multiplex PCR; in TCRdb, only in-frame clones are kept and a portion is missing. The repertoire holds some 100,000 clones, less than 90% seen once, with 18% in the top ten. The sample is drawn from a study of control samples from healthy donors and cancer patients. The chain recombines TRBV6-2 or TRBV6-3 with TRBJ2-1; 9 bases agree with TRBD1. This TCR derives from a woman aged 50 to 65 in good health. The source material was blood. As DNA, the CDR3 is TGTGCCAGCAGTCCATGGACAGGGGATGAGCAGTTCTTC. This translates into CASSPWTGDEQFF.